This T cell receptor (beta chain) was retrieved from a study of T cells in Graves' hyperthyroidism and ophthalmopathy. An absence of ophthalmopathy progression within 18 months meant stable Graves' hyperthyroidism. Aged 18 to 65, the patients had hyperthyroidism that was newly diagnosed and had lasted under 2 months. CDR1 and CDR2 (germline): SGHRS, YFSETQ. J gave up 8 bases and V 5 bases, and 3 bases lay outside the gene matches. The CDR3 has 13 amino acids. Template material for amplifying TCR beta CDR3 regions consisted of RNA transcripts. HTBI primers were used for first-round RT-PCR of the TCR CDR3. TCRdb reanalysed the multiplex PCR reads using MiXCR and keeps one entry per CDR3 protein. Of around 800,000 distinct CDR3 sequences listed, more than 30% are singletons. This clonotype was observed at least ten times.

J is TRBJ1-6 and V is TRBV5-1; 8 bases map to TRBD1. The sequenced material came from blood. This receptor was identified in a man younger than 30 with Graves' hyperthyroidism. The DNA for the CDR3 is TGCGCCAGCAGGGACAGGGAACATTCACCCCTCCACTTT. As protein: CASRDREHSPLHF.